These 23 T cell receptor beta chains originate from one sample sequenced in a study of blood T cell repertoires in COVID-19 (dated by TCRdb to the early 2020s). Receptor amplification or capture employed the immunoSEQ multiplex PCR assay. The clones in this table, taken by TCRdb from immuneACCESS, are in-frame only. Not every clone is retained; where verified, under half of the shortfall comes from an unresolved V gene, and the cause of the rest is unknown. This sample lists about 22,000 clones; about nine tenths were detected once. The top ten hold around 3.1% of the sample. The specimen sequenced was peripheral blood. The receptors were gathered from a woman aged 70-85 years with active COVID-19.

This rearrangement joins TRBV4-1 to TRBJ1-4; D is perhaps TRBD1 (6 bases). The CDR3 loop spans 14 amino acids. The V end lost 2 bases, the J end lost 5 bases, and 9 bases lay between the germline ends. Germline-derived CDR1 and CDR2 are MGHRA and YSYEKL. The CDR3 here is CASSQQGNNEKLFF. CDR3 nucleotides: TGCGCCAGCAGCCAACAGGGGAACAATGAAAAACTGTTTTTT.

CDR3 nucleotides: TGTGCCAGCAGCCAACGGACTAGCGGAGGTGAGCAGTTCTTC. Its protein product is CASSQRTSGGEQFF. This chain joins TRBV11-2 and TRBJ2-1; TRBD2 matches 10 bases. The V gene's germline CDR1 is SGHAT and CDR2 FQNNGV. Trimming took 5 bases from V and 9 from J; bases not matched to a gene: 7. This CDR3 has 14 residues. The full variable domain, its missing parts supplied by reference TRBV11-2 and TRBJ2-1, is EAGVAQSPRYKIIEKRQSVAFWCNPISGHATLYWYQQILGQGPKLLIQFQNNGVVDDSQLPKDRFSAERLKGVDSTLKIQPAKLEDSAVYLCASSQRTSGGEQFFGPGTRLTVL.

V usage is TRBV6-5 and J usage is TRBJ2-6, with a possible D match to TRBD2 (5 bases). CDR1 is MNHEY, CDR2 SVGAGI, per germline. The CDR3 is 15 amino acids. Trimming cost V 2 bases and J 2 bases, with 7 bases left between them. CDR3 protein: CASSYRGAGANVLTF. CDR3 nucleotide sequence: TGTGCCAGCAGTTACCGGGGTGCTGGGGCCAACGTCCTGACTTTC.

This clone was picked up one time. This chain links TRBV2 with TRBJ1-1, with 10 nucleotides matching TRBD1. The germline V gene encodes CDR1 SNHLY and CDR2 FYNNEI. V gave up 4 bases and J gave up 11 bases; unmatched junction bases: 13. The CDR3 spans 15 residues. The CDR3 here is CASSAPGQGRILAFF. In DNA form, the CDR3 reads TGTGCCAGCAGTGCTCCGGGACAGGGGAGAATATTGGCTTTCTTT. Variable domain in full (rest from reference TRBV2 and TRBJ1-1): EPEVTQTPSHQVTQMGQEVILRCVPISNHLYFYWYRQILGQKVEFLVSFYNNEISEKSEIFDDQFSVERPDGSNFTLKIRSTKLEDSAMYFCASSAPGQGRILAFFGQGTRLTVV.

The chain combines TRBV10-1 with TRBJ2-5; 8 nucleotides agree with TRBD2. V lost 10 bases, J lost 4 bases, and 11 bases stayed unmatched. Germline CDR1 reads WNHNN; CDR2 reads SYGVQD (reference sequence). The CDR3 extends over 14 amino acids. The CDR3 nucleotides are TGCGCCACCAGCCGGAGCGGGAGTGCAGAGACCCAGTACTTC. This codes for CATSRSGSAETQYF.

The chain carries TRBV5-6 and TRBJ1-1; possibly TRBD1 for D (6 bases). The CDR3 is 16 residues long. V was shortened by 4 bases and J by 0 bases, with 16 bases between the two germline ends. In germline, CDR1 is SGHDT, CDR2 YYEEEE. The CDR3 sequence is CASSETGRQMNTEAFF. The CDR3 region has the DNA TGTGCCAGCAGCGAGACAGGTCGACAGATGAACACTGAAGCTTTCTTT.

This clone appeared once. The chain combines TRBV10-3 with TRBJ2-3; weak D call: TRBD2 (5 bases). CDR1 is ENHRY, CDR2 SYGVKD, per germline. V was clipped by 8 bases and J by 4 bases, with 19 bases between them. This CDR3 is 15 amino acids long. Written as DNA, the CDR3 is TGTGCCATCTGGAGCGGAGAAAAACTGGCAGATACGCAGTATTTT. Residues: CAIWSGEKLADTQYF.

The chain couples TRBV10-3 to TRBJ2-5, with a tentative D call TRBD2 (6 bases). V was trimmed by 6 bases and J by 2 bases, leaving 13 bases between them. The CDR3 sequence is 14 residues long. Germline V gene data show CDR1 as ENHRY and CDR2 as SYGVKD. The CDR3 sequence is CAIREGAIQETQYF. The CDR3 DNA sequence: TGTGCCATCAGGGAGGGAGCGATTCAAGAGACCCAGTACTTC.

The chain employs TRBV28 and TRBJ2-5; D is unclear. The CDR3 runs 14 residues. Between the trimmed V and J ends, which lost 0 bases and 1 base, there was a span of 6 bases. Germline loops: CDR1 MDHEN, CDR2 SYDVKM. The CDR3 protein is CASSLWRSQETQYF. CDR3 nucleotides: TGTGCCAGCAGTTTATGGAGAAGCCAAGAGACCCAGTACTTC.

The chain couples TRBV6-5 to TRBJ1-6; D perhaps matches TRBD1 (5 bases). Germline V gene data show CDR1 as MNHEY and CDR2 as SVGAGI. The CDR3 is made up of 15 amino acids. Trimming stripped 0 bases from V and 10 bases from J, with 13 bases between. The CDR3: CASSYSGQGRSPLHF. DNA for the CDR3: TGTGCCAGCAGTTACTCAGGGCAGGGCCGGTCACCCCTCCACTTT.

The chain uses TRBV5-1 and TRBJ1-1, with TRBD1 identical over 8 bases. The CDR3 extends over 15 amino acids. The V and J ends lost 3 bases and 4 bases, in that order; junction bases with no gene match: 8. CDR1 and CDR2 from the germline V gene are SGHRS and YFSETQ. CDR3 sequence: CASSWPRQGTTEAFF. Written as DNA, the CDR3 is TGCGCCAGCAGCTGGCCGAGACAGGGGACCACTGAAGCTTTCTTT.

The J gene is TRBJ2-1, the V gene TRBV7-2, with 14 positions matching TRBD2. Germline assignment: CDR1 SGHTA and CDR2 FQGNSA. Losses at the gene ends were 4 bases for V and 0 bases for J; bases not matched to a gene: 8. The CDR3 loop spans 19 amino acids. The CDR3 region has the DNA TGTGCCAGCAGCTCGCCGGGACTAGCGGGGGTAAGCTCCTACAATGAGCAGTTCTTC. The encoded protein is CASSSPGLAGVSSYNEQFF.

The chain combines TRBV15 with TRBJ1-2; 9 bases line up with TRBD1. The V gene's germline CDR1 is LNHNV and CDR2 YYDKDF (reference sequence). V was pared by 7 bases and J by 8 bases, with 8 bases of the junction left unmatched. The CDR3 length is 13 residues. The CDR3 here is CATTSGTGSGYTF. In DNA, the CDR3 is TGTGCCACCACCTCCGGGACAGGGTCCGGCTACACCTTC.

The chain uses TRBV5-4 and TRBJ2-3; 9 nucleotides match TRBD1. The ends lost 3 bases at V and 6 bases at J; junction bases unmatched: 14. The CDR3 is 17 amino acids. Germline CDR1 and CDR2: SGHNT and YYREEE (reference sequence). This chain's CDR3 is CASSSTGGASFFDTQYF. The DNA for the CDR3 is TGTGCCAGCAGCTCCACAGGGGGCGCTAGTTTTTTCGATACGCAGTATTTT.

This rearrangement joins TRBV19 to TRBJ2-1; 9 bases align to TRBD1. CDR3 length equals 14 residues. Germline CDR1 reads LNHDA; CDR2 reads SQIVND (reference sequence). Germline trimming cut 11 bases from V and 7 bases from J; bases unmatched to any gene: 12. The CDR3 nucleotides read TGTGCCTCGTCCAGGACAGGGGTGGGGAATGAGCAGTTCTTC. Residues: CASSRTGVGNEQFF.

The chain uses TRBV11-2 and TRBJ2-1; TRBD2 matches at 9 bases. Losses at the gene ends were 1 base for V and 4 bases for J; bases not matched to a gene: 2. Per germline, CDR1 SGHAT and CDR2 FQNNGV. The CDR3 length is 15 residues. CDR3 in DNA: TGTGCCAGCAGCTTAGCAGCGGGAGGTTACAATGAGCAGTTCTTC. Translating gives CASSLAAGGYNEQFF.

V gene TRBV7-8 combines with J gene TRBJ1-4; D not certain. Germline CDR1 SGHVS, CDR2 FQNEAQ. This CDR3 region has 14 residues. Trimming took 5 bases from V and 7 from J, leaving 14 bases between them. This chain's CDR3 is CASSPHRGIEKLFF. The DNA for the CDR3 is TGTGCCAGCAGCCCCCATAGAGGGATTGAAAAACTGTTTTTT.

The CDR3: CASSHLRGTGAYEQYF. CDR3 in DNA: TGCGCCAGCAGCCACTTGAGGGGGACAGGGGCCTACGAGCAGTACTTC. The rearrangement uses TRBV4-1 and TRBJ2-7; 10 nucleotides match TRBD1. CDR1 is MGHRA and CDR2 is YSYEKL in the germline V gene. The CDR3 runs to 16 residues. With 3 bases clipped from V and 2 bases from J, the junction kept 7 bases outside the gene matches.

This chain connects TRBV28 to TRBJ1-2; tentative D call: TRBD1 (5 bases). Trimming shortened V by 4 bases and J by 4 bases, and 7 bases separated the two germline ends. The CDR3 runs to 12 residues. Germline V CDR1 and CDR2: MDHEN, SYDVKM. CDR3 protein: CASSSRGYGYTF. CDR3 nucleotide sequence: TGTGCCAGCAGTTCTAGGGGCTATGGCTACACCTTC.

V and J are TRBV13 and TRBJ2-7, with D possibly being TRBD2 (6 bases). The CDR3 is made up of 15 amino acids. V was trimmed by 5 bases and J by 0 bases, leaving 14 bases between them. Per germline, CDR1 PRHDT and CDR2 FYEKMQ (reference sequence). CDR3 protein: CASSPVGGTSYEQYF. The CDR3 DNA reads as TGTGCCAGCAGCCCCGTAGGAGGGACCTCCTACGAGCAGTACTTC.

The chain couples TRBV27 to TRBJ2-7; D call uncertain. Per germline, CDR1 MNHEY and CDR2 SMNVEV (reference sequence). The CDR3 loop spans 17 amino acids. Trimming stripped 1 base from V and 3 bases from J, with 19 bases between. The CDR3 loop reads CASSLYPGLPPLYEQYF. The CDR3, as DNA: TGTGCCAGCAGTTTATACCCAGGTCTACCACCGCTCTACGAGCAGTACTTC.

The rearrangement links TRBV5-1 to TRBJ2-3; 12 nucleotides align to TRBD2. Trimming at V came to 3 bases and at J to 5 bases, leaving 1 base not matched to a gene. Germline CDR1 is SGHRS and CDR2 is YFSETQ. The CDR3 contains 14 residues. CDR3 residues: CASSSGLAGDTQYF. The CDR3 bases are TGCGCCAGCAGCTCGGGACTAGCGGGAGATACGCAGTATTTT.

This chain connects TRBV7-9 to TRBJ2-7, with D hard to call. The CDR3 has 13 residues. V shed 5 bases and J shed 0 bases, with 8 bases lying between them. Per the germline V gene, CDR1 is SEHNR and CDR2 is FQNEAQ (reference sequence). The CDR3 loop is CASSRGLSYEQYF. The CDR3 coding sequence is TGTGCCAGCAGCCGCGGTCTCTCCTACGAGCAGTACTTC.